The 9 T cell receptor beta chains reported below all come from one sample, sequenced in a study of blood T cell repertoires in COVID-19. Only in-frame clones appear in the TCRdb table, and some are missing; sequencing was by immunoSEQ multiplex PCR. The sample holds approximately 190,000 clones, around 80% seen once. The sequencing input was peripheral blood. Receptors were obtained from a man aged 30-40 years with active or convalescent COVID-19.

The chain carries TRBV11-3 and TRBJ2-7, with TRBD1 as a possible D gene (5 bases). CDR3 length equals 12 residues. Germline assignment: CDR1 SGHNT and CDR2 YENEEA. V was pared by 4 bases and J by 6 bases, with 10 bases between. CDR3 sequence: CASSSGFGEQYF. The CDR3 DNA follows: TGTGCCAGCAGCTCAGGGTTTGGCGAGCAGTACTTC.

This chain connects TRBV7-6 to TRBJ2-1, with D perhaps matching TRBD1 (5 bases). Germline loops: CDR1 SGHVS, CDR2 FNYEAQ. The CDR3 covers 13 residues. Trimming removed 1 base at V and 10 bases at J, with 11 bases between. CDR3 nucleotide sequence: TGTGCCAGCAGCTTAGGGTCGTGGACAGAGCAGTTCTTC. The encoded protein is CASSLGSWTEQFF.

V is TRBV4-1 and J is TRBJ1-1, with D hard to call. Germline V gene data show CDR1 as MGHRA and CDR2 as YSYEKL. The CDR3 consists of 14 residues. V was pared by 0 bases and J by 6 bases, with 11 bases between. DNA for the CDR3: TGCGCCAGCAGCCAAGAAACGGTTTCCCCTGAAGCTTTCTTT. It translates to CASSQETVSPEAFF.

This chain uses TRBV18 with TRBJ1-1; unclear D gene. Germline-derived CDR1 and CDR2 are KGHSH and LQKENI. V lost 8 bases and J 1 base, leaving 11 bases between the germline ends. The CDR3 contains 13 residues. The CDR3 DNA reads TGTGCCAGCACTACGACCGCGAACACTGAAGCTTTCTTT. Its protein is CASTTTANTEAFF.

This chain links TRBV19 with TRBJ1-4, with 7 nucleotides matching TRBD1. CDR1 is LNHDA and CDR2 is SQIVND in the germline V gene (reference sequence). This CDR3 has 14 amino acids. Losses at the gene ends were 7 bases for V and 2 bases for J; bases not matched to a gene: 4. The CDR3 is CASNQGGTNEKLFF. The CDR3 region has the DNA TGTGCCAGTAATCAAGGGGGCACTAATGAAAAACTGTTTTTT.

This chain connects TRBV11-2 to TRBJ2-3, with TRBD2 matching 7 bases. Germline-derived CDR1 and CDR2 are SGHAT and FQNNGV. V was clipped by 0 bases and J by 0 bases; unmatched bases: 12. The CDR3 has 19 residues. CDR3: CASSLDSSGGLISTDTQYF. The CDR3 nucleotides are TGTGCCAGCAGCTTAGATTCGTCGGGAGGCCTGATTAGCACAGATACGCAGTATTTT. Full variable domain (remainder filled in from reference TRBV11-2 and TRBJ2-3): EAGVAQSPRYKIIEKRQSVAFWCNPISGHATLYWYQQILGQGPKLLIQFQNNGVVDDSQLPKDRFSAERLKGVDSTLKIQPAKLEDSAVYLCASSLDSSGGLISTDTQYFGPGTRLTVL.

The chain has TRBV28 and TRBJ1-2; 8 nucleotides agree with TRBD1. J was trimmed by 5 bases and V by 6 bases; bases with no gene match: 8. This CDR3 contains 14 residues. Germline values: CDR1 MDHEN, CDR2 SYDVKM. The CDR3 DNA follows: TGTGCCAGCAGCCCTACGGACAGGGTATATGGCTACACCTTC. Protein sequence: CASSPTDRVYGYTF.

This clone was seen only once. The rearrangement joins TRBV11-3 to TRBJ1-4, with 7 nucleotides matching TRBD1. Losses at the gene ends were 5 bases for V and 8 bases for J; bases not matched to a gene: 2. Germline V gene data show CDR1 as SGHNT and CDR2 as YENEEA. The CDR3 is made up of 12 amino acids. Written as DNA, the CDR3 is TGTGCCAGCAGCCAACAGGGGGAAAAACTGTTTTTT. It specifies CASSQQGEKLFF. Full variable domain (remainder filled in from reference TRBV11-3 and TRBJ1-4): EAGVVQSPRYKIIEKKQPVAFWCNPISGHNTLYWYLQNLGQGPELLIRYENEEAVDDSQLPKDRFSAERLKGVDSTLKIQPAELGDSAVYLCASSQQGEKLFFGSGTQLSVL.

This chain uses TRBV2 with TRBJ2-2; TRBD1 matches at 7 bases. This CDR3 has 14 residues. Germline CDR1 SNHLY, CDR2 FYNNEI. V gave up 5 bases and J gave up 7 bases; unmatched junction bases: 7. The CDR3 nucleotides read TGTGCCAGCAGTTCCCAACAGGGGTTCGGGGAGCTGTTTTTT. Its protein is CASSSQQGFGELFF.